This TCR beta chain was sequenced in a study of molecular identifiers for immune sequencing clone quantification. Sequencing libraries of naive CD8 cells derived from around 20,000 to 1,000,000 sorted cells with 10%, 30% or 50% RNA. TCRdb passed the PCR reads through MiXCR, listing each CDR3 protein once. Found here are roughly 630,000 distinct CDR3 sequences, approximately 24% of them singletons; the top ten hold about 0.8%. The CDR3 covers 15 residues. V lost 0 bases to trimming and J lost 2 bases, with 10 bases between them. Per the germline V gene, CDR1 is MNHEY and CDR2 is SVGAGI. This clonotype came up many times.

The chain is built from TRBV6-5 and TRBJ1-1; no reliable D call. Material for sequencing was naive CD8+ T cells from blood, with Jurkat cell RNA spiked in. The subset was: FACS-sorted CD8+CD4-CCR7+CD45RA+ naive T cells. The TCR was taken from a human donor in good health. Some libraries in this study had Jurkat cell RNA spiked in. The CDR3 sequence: CASSYSGGRNTEAFF. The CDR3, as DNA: TGTGCCAGCAGTTACTCTGGCGGTAGAAACACTGAAGCTTTCTTT.